These 30 T cell receptor beta chains share one sample of origin, sequenced in a study of blood T cells in healthy people across ages. Through a sample-barcoded 5' primer and a J-beta primer mix, a second PCR was run for roughly 6 to 12 cycles. MiXCR, applied by TCRdb to the 5' RACE reads, yields one record per CDR3 protein. The repertoire holds about 640,000 distinct CDR3 sequences, with 58% as singletons. Sequencing was done on a sample of blood. Receptors were obtained from a man aged 55 to 70 in good health.

The rearrangement uses TRBV20-1 and TRBJ2-5; 8 bases agree with TRBD1. The J call may be in error: the DNA end matches TRBJ2-7 better. The germline gives CDR1 DFQATT, CDR2 SNEGSKA (reference sequence). The CDR3 spans 14 residues. In nucleotides, the CDR3 is TGCAGTGCTAGAGAGCCGACAGGGGCCTACGAGCAGTACTTC. Its translation: CSAREPTGAYEQYF.

The gene calls are TRBV28 and TRBJ2-7, with 10 bases lining up with TRBD1. The CDR3 consists of 16 residues. CDR1 and CDR2 from the germline V gene are MDHEN and SYDVKM. The V segment lost 7 bases and the J segment 2 bases; nucleotides outside the gene matches: 11. The CDR3 bases are TGTGCCAGCAACCCTAGGGGGGACAGGGGTGCCTACGAGCAGTACTTC. Translated, it gives CASNPRGDRGAYEQYF.

This clonotype was found a few times. This rearrangement joins TRBV6-1 to TRBJ2-5; D possibly corresponds to TRBD1 (7 bases). CDR3 length: 12 amino acids. CDR1 and CDR2 (germline): MNHNS, SASEGT. Between the trimmed V and J ends, which lost 7 bases and 5 bases, there was a span of 11 bases. The CDR3 loop is CASNAGGETQYF. As DNA, the CDR3 is TGTGCCAGCAATGCAGGGGGGGAGACCCAGTACTTC.

This clonotype has a handful of counts. The chain recombines TRBV4-1 with TRBJ2-1; 9 nucleotides align to TRBD1. This CDR3 is built from 16 residues. V trimming: 3 bases; J trimming: 7 bases; junction bases outside the gene matches: 10. Germline loops: CDR1 MGHRA, CDR2 YSYEKL. CDR3 sequence: CASSHSTDRGQNEQFF. The CDR3 DNA reads TGCGCCAGCAGCCATAGTACGGACAGGGGTCAAAATGAGCAGTTCTTC.

This clonotype was counted once. V gene TRBV5-1 combines with J gene TRBJ1-2; D remains unclear. Germline values: CDR1 SGHRS, CDR2 YFSETQ. CDR3 size: 16 residues. V was cut by 1 base and J by 2 bases, with 15 bases left in between. The CDR3 spells CASSLRTVNENYGYTF. Written as DNA, the CDR3 is TGCGCCAGCAGCTTGCGGACGGTGAACGAGAACTATGGCTACACCTTC.

The chain carries TRBV6-1 and TRBJ1-1; D remains ambiguous. Germline CDR1 and CDR2: MNHNS and SASEGT. The germline V and J ends were trimmed by 0 bases and 6 bases, with 5 bases remaining between them. The CDR3 covers 12 residues. The DNA for the CDR3 is TGTGCCAGCAGTGAAGCCCGACCTGAAGCTTTCTTT. This gives the protein CASSEARPEAFF.

This sequence joins TRBV21-1 and TRBJ2-4; the tabulated D call, TRBD2, remains unverified against the DNA. The J call may not be correct, given that the DNA end is closer to TRBJ2-7. TRBV21-1 represents a pseudogene. This CDR3 comprises 17 residues. The CDR3 loop is CASSKSAKGISPYEQYF. The DNA of the CDR3 is TGTGCCAGCAGCAAATCCGCCAAAGGTATCAGTCCCTACGAGCAGTACTTC.

This sequence joins TRBV29-1 and TRBJ1-1; possibly TRBD1 for D (5 bases). Germline V gene sequence: CDR1 SQVTM, CDR2 ANQGSEA. Trimming removed 0 bases from V and 1 base from J, with 12 bases in between. CDR3 length equals 15 residues. CDR3 coding DNA: TGCAGCGTTGAAGACCCCCGGGACGGGAACACTGAAGCTTTCTTT. Its protein is CSVEDPRDGNTEAFF. Looking up the rest from reference TRBV29-1 and TRBJ1-1 gives the full variable domain: SAVISQKPSRDICQRGTSLTIQCQVDSQVTMMFWYRQQPGQSLTLIATANQGSEATYESGFVIDKFPISRPNLTFSTLTVSNMSPEDSSIYLCSVEDPRDGNTEAFFGQGTRLTVV.

In its sample, this clonotype was seen a few times. The rearrangement joins TRBV25-1 to TRBJ2-7, with 10 bases identical to TRBD1. After removal of 5 bases from V and 7 bases from J, the junction contained 11 bases not matched to a gene. Germline V gene sequence: CDR1 MGHDK, CDR2 SYGVNS. This CDR3 is built from 15 residues. The DNA for the CDR3 is TGTGCCAGCAGTACCTCCGGGACAGGGGCTGGGGAGCAGTACTTC. Protein: CASSTSGTGAGEQYF.

The rearrangement links TRBV4-1 to TRBJ2-1; 9 bases align to TRBD2. The trim removed 0 bases at V and 3 bases at J, leaving 6 bases unmatched. The CDR3 spans 17 residues. CDR1 and CDR2 (germline): MGHRA, YSYEKL. The CDR3 sequence is CASSQDGGGAFYNEQFF. CDR3 in DNA: TGCGCCAGCAGCCAAGATGGCGGGGGGGCCTTCTACAATGAGCAGTTCTTC.

The rearrangement uses TRBV28 and TRBJ2-1; TRBD2 matches at 10 bases. Germline V gives CDR1 MDHEN, CDR2 SYDVKM. This CDR3 has 16 residues. Trimming cost V 7 bases and J 7 bases; bases outside gene matches: 13. In nucleotides, the CDR3 is TGTGCCAGCACGAGTTTCCAAGCGGGGGGGCAGAATGAGCAGTTCTTC. This codes for CASTSFQAGGQNEQFF. The whole variable domain, remainder taken from reference TRBV28 and TRBJ2-1, is DVKVTQSSRYLVKRTGEKVFLECVQDMDHENMFWYRQDPGLGLRLIYFSYDVKMKEKGDIPEGYSVSREKKERFSLILESASTNQTSMYLCASTSFQAGGQNEQFFGPGTRLTVL.

This chain links TRBV5-1 with TRBJ2-2, with TRBD1 identical over 9 bases. V lost 4 bases, J lost 6 bases, and 7 bases stayed unmatched. This CDR3 has 15 amino acids. Per germline, CDR1 SGHRS and CDR2 YFSETQ. The CDR3 loop reads CASSLQGAEAGELFF. The CDR3 nucleotides are TGCGCCAGCAGCCTACAGGGGGCTGAGGCCGGGGAGCTGTTTTTT.

This clonotype was observed a single time. The J gene is TRBJ2-1, the V gene TRBV5-1, with D maybe TRBD1 (6 bases). Germline-derived CDR1 and CDR2 are SGHRS and YFSETQ. The V end lost 1 base, the J end lost 5 bases, and 13 bases lay between the germline ends. The CDR3 extends over 15 amino acids. The CDR3 coding sequence is TGCGCCAGCAGCTTGACAGGGTCCCTTCACAATGAGCAGTTCTTC. Its translation is CASSLTGSLHNEQFF. The full variable domain, rest sourced from reference TRBV5-1 and TRBJ2-1, is KAGVTQTPRYLIKTRGQQVTLSCSPISGHRSVSWYQQTPGQGLQFLFEYFSETQRNKGNFPGRFSGRQFSNSRSEMNVSTLELGDSALYLCASSLTGSLHNEQFFGPGTRLTVL.

The chain uses TRBV6-1 and TRBJ2-5; 7 nucleotides match TRBD1. From germline, CDR1 is MNHNS and CDR2 SASEGT. The J segment lost 1 base and the V segment lost 4 bases, leaving 3 bases of the junction unmatched. This CDR3 has 14 residues. CDR3 DNA: TGTGCCAGCAGTGTACAGGGGTTCCAAGAGACCCAGTACTTC. Translating gives CASSVQGFQETQYF.

The chain recombines TRBV7-8 with TRBJ2-3; D possibly corresponds to TRBD1 (6 bases). The V gene lost 5 bases and the J gene lost 9 bases, with 12 bases spanning the gap. The CDR3 runs to 12 residues. Per the germline V gene, CDR1 is SGHVS and CDR2 is FQNEAQ. CDR3 DNA: TGTGCCAGCAGCCATGTTAGGGGGACGCAGTATTTT. Protein product: CASSHVRGTQYF.

This chain joins TRBV6-1 and TRBJ2-5, with D hard to call. V was shortened by 5 bases and J by 5 bases, with 12 bases between the two germline ends. The CDR3 spans 13 residues. Germline CDR1 and CDR2: MNHNS and SASEGT. The CDR3 loop is CASSWTVSETQYF. The CDR3, as DNA: TGTGCCAGCAGTTGGACGGTCAGTGAGACCCAGTACTTC.

The gene calls are TRBV7-2 and TRBJ2-3; weak D call: TRBD2 (6 bases). This CDR3 has 15 amino acids. Looked up from germline, CDR1 is SGHTA and CDR2 is FQGNSA. The V end lost 5 bases, the J end lost 4 bases, and 16 bases lay between the germline ends. The CDR3 DNA reads TGTGCCAGCAGCCTGACTAGGTTCCAGTCAGATACGCAGTATTTT. It translates to CASSLTRFQSDTQYF.

Concerning this clonotype itself: One end of the junction does not line up with germline, which may come from a read error. The V call is TRBV4-1, the J call TRBJ2-1, with 7 bases matching TRBD2. CDR3 length: 16 amino acids. Germline CDR1 is MGHRA and CDR2 is YSYEKL. CDR3 sequence: CARSQGLASGYNEQFF. CDR3 nucleotide sequence: TGCGCCCGCAGCCAAGGCCTCGCTAGCGGCTACAATGAGCAGTTCTTC.

The chain has TRBV7-8 and TRBJ1-2; TRBD1 matches 9 bases. V was pared by 4 bases and J by 6 bases, with 12 bases of the junction left unmatched. The germline gives CDR1 SGHVS, CDR2 FQNEAQ. The length of the CDR3 is 16 residues. The CDR3 reads CASSSLPGTGWDGYTF. The CDR3 nucleotides are TGTGCCAGCAGCTCACTCCCCGGGACAGGGTGGGATGGCTACACCTTC.

This sequence joins TRBV4-2 and TRBJ2-3; D possibly corresponds to TRBD1 (5 bases). CDR1 LGHNA and CDR2 YNFKEQ come from the germline V gene. This CDR3 is 16 amino acids long. Trimming left V 4 bases short and J 0 bases short, with 14 bases between. This CDR3 is CASSPAAGSSTDTQYF. The CDR3 DNA reads as TGTGCCAGCAGCCCGGCGGCAGGGTCTAGCACAGATACGCAGTATTTT.

V is TRBV18 and J is TRBJ1-2, with 12 bases that match TRBD1. This CDR3 spans 17 amino acids. V shed 2 bases and J 4 bases; nucleotides not matched to a gene: 8. Germline V lookup: CDR1 KGHSH, CDR2 LQKENI. The CDR3 sequence: CASSPTGTGGVGYGYTF. CDR3 DNA sequence: TGTGCCAGCTCACCAACCGGGACAGGGGGCGTCGGCTATGGCTACACCTTC.

The DNA for the CDR3 is TGTGCCAGCAGTACTATGACAGGGCTAAGCTATGGCTACACCTTC. It specifies CASSTMTGLSYGYTF. This chain connects TRBV2 to TRBJ1-2, with 7 bases aligning to TRBD1. The CDR3 has 15 residues. The ends lost 5 bases at V and 4 bases at J; junction bases unmatched: 10. Germline assignment: CDR1 SNHLY and CDR2 FYNNEI.

The V gene is TRBV20-1, the J gene TRBJ2-5; no reliable D call. This CDR3 comprises 15 residues. Trimming cost V 3 bases and J 5 bases, with 19 bases left between them. Germline CDR1 reads DFQATT; CDR2 reads SNEGSKA (reference sequence). The CDR3 DNA sequence: TGCAGTGCTAGTGCTCCCTTAGTGGGCCTCGAGACCCAGTACTTC. This sequence encodes CSASAPLVGLETQYF.

Written as DNA, the CDR3 is TGTGCCAGCAGTTTTCGAGGACAGGGGTGGAAACTGTTTTTT. Translated, it gives CASSFRGQGWKLFF. The rearrangement uses TRBV12-3 or TRBV12-4 and TRBJ1-4, with 9 positions matching TRBD1. V lost 3 bases and J lost 11; bases outside the gene matches: 7. This CDR3 is built from 14 residues.

A single count supports this clonotype. This chain uses TRBV7-2 with TRBJ1-5; 9 bases map to TRBD1. Germline CDR1 and CDR2: SGHTA and FQGNSA. This CDR3 has 16 residues. J gave up 0 bases and V 5 bases, and 5 bases lay outside the gene matches. CDR3 DNA sequence: TGTGCCAGCAGCCCGACAGGGGGGTATAGCAATCAGCCCCAGCATTTT. As protein: CASSPTGGYSNQPQHF. Combining the CDR3 with reference TRBV7-2 and TRBJ1-5 gives the whole variable domain GAGVSQSPSNKVTEKGKDVELRCDPISGHTALYWYRQSLGQGLEFLIYFQGNSAPDKSGLPSDRFSAERTGGSVSTLTIQRTQQEDSAVYLCASSPTGGYSNQPQHFGDGTRLSIL.

The rearrangement joins TRBV7-2 to TRBJ1-2; TRBD1 matches at 10 bases. V shed 2 bases and J 6 bases; nucleotides not matched to a gene: 9. The CDR3 length is 16 residues. From germline, CDR1 is SGHTA and CDR2 FQGNSA. CDR3 residues: CASSLPRGQGSDGYTF. The CDR3 DNA reads TGTGCCAGCAGCTTACCCCGGGGACAGGGGTCTGATGGCTACACCTTC. Looking up the rest from reference TRBV7-2 and TRBJ1-2 gives the full variable domain: GAGVSQSPSNKVTEKGKDVELRCDPISGHTALYWYRQSLGQGLEFLIYFQGNSAPDKSGLPSDRFSAERTGGSVSTLTIQRTQQEDSAVYLCASSLPRGQGSDGYTFGSGTRLTVV.

Only a few counts were recorded for this clonotype. The chain couples TRBV5-1 to TRBJ2-4, with 13 bases aligning to TRBD2. Judging by the DNA end, TRBJ2-7 fits better; the J call may be wrong. The CDR3 is made up of 16 amino acids. Germline V gives CDR1 SGHRS, CDR2 YFSETQ. DNA of the CDR3: TGCGCCAGCAGCTCATCCGGGACTAGCGGGGTTTACGAGCAGTACTTC. It yields the protein CASSSSGTSGVYEQYF.

This clonotype was counted a few times. The V call is TRBV6-1, the J call TRBJ2-5; 12 bases fit TRBD2. Germline values: CDR1 MNHNS, CDR2 SASEGT. J was trimmed by 0 bases and V by 4 bases; bases with no gene match: 3. CDR3 length equals 16 residues. CDR3 sequence: CASSVLAGGNQETQYF. DNA for the CDR3: TGTGCCAGCAGTGTACTAGCGGGGGGTAACCAAGAGACCCAGTACTTC.

The chain recombines TRBV6-5 with TRBJ2-7; 7 bases are a match to TRBD2. Germline CDR1 is MNHEY and CDR2 is SVGAGI. Unmatched junction bases numbered 5, after V lost 6 bases and J lost 0 bases. The CDR3 length is 14 residues. CDR3: CASRSRDYSYEQYF. DNA of the CDR3: TGTGCCAGCAGGTCGAGGGACTACTCCTACGAGCAGTACTTC.

This clonotype was counted between two and nine times. V usage is TRBV5-1 and J usage is TRBJ2-5, with no clear D. Germline CDR1 is SGHRS and CDR2 is YFSETQ. The CDR3 sequence is 14 residues long. V was cut by 2 bases and J by 5 bases, with 13 bases left in between. The CDR3 DNA reads as TGCGCCAGCAGCTTTGGGAACCGTAGGGAGACCCAGTACTTC. Amino acid sequence: CASSFGNRRETQYF.